This T cell receptor (beta chain) was identified during a study of cytomegalovirus exposure and HLA in healthy donors. Clones were read by immunoSEQ multiplex PCR, and TCRdb kept only the in-frame ones, dropping some. The sample gives approximately 180,000 clones, more than 75% of which show up once; about 2.5% is in the top ten. Germline V gives CDR1 SGDLS, CDR2 YYNGEE. The CDR3 runs 16 residues. V shed 4 bases and J shed 0 bases, with 17 bases lying between them. This clone was detected only once. This sequence was found in a young man in good health and CMV-seropositive. Specimen: PBMCs. The chain has TRBV9 and TRBJ2-7; possibly TRBD1 for D (6 bases). The CDR3 nucleotides are TGTGCCAGCAGCCCAAACGGACAGCCCAGCTCCTACGAGCAGTACTTC. The encoded protein is CASSPNGQPSSYEQYF. Filled out from reference TRBV9 and TRBJ2-7, the complete variable domain reads DSGVTQTPKHLITATGQRVTLRCSPRSGDLSVYWYQQSLDQGLQFLIQYYNGEERAKGNILERFSAQQFPDLHSELNLSSLELGDSALYFCASSPNGQPSSYEQYFGPGTRLTVT.